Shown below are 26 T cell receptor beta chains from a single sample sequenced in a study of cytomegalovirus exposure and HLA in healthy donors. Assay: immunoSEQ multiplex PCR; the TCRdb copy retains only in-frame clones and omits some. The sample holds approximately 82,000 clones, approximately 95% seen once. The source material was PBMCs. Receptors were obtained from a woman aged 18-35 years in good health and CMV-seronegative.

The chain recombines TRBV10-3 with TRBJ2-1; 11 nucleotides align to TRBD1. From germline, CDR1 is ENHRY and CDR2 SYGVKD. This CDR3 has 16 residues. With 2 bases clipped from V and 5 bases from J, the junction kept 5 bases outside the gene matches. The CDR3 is CAISEPDRGPDNEQFF. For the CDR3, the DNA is TGTGCCATCAGTGAGCCGGACAGGGGGCCAGACAATGAGCAGTTCTTC.

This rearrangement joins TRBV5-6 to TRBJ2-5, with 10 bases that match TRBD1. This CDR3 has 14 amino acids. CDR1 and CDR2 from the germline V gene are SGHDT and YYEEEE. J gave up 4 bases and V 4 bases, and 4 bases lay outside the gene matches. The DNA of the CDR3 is TGTGCCAGCAGCATGACAGGGGGCGGAGAGACCCAGTACTTC. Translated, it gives CASSMTGGGETQYF.

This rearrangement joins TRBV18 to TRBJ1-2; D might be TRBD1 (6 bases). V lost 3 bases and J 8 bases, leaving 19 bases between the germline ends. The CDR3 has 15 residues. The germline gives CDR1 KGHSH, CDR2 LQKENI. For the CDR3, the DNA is TGTGCCAGCTCACCCGACCTCGGGACAATAATGGGCTACACCTTC. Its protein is CASSPDLGTIMGYTF.

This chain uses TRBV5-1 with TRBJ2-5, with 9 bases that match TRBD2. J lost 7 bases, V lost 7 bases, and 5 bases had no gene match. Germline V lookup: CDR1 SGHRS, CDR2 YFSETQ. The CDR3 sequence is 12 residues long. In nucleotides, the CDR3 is TGCGCCAGCGTAGCGGGGGAGGGGACCCAGTACTTC. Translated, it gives CASVAGEGTQYF.

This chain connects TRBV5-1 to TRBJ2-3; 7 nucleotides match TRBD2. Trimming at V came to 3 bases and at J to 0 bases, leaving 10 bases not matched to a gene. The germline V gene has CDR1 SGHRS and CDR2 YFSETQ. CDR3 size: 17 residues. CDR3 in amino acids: CASSWRLQRGSTDTQYF. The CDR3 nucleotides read TGCGCCAGCAGCTGGCGACTACAGCGGGGAAGCACAGATACGCAGTATTTT.

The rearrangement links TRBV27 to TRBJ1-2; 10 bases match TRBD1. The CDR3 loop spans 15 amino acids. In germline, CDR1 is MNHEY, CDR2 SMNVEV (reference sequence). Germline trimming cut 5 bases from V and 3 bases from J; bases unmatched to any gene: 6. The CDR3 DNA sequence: TGTGCCAGCAGTCGTGGGGACAGGGGATACTATGGCTACACCTTC. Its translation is CASSRGDRGYYGYTF.

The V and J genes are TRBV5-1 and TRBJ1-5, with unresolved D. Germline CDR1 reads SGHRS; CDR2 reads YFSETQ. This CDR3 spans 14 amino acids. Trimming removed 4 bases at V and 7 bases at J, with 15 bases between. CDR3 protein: CASSAGSEGQPQHF. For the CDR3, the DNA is TGCGCCAGCAGCGCCGGATCCGAGGGACAGCCCCAGCATTTT.

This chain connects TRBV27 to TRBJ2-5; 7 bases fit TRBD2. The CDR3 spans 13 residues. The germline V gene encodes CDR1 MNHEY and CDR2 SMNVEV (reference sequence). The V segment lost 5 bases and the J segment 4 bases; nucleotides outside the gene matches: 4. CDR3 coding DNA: TGTGCCAGCAGTCTCCCGGGAGGAGAGACCCAGTACTTC. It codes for CASSLPGGETQYF.

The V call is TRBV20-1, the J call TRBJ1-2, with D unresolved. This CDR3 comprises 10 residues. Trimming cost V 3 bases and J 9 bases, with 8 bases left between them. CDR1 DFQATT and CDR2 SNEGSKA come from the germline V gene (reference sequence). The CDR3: CSARAVSYTF. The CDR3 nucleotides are TGCAGTGCTAGGGCGGTCAGCTACACCTTC.

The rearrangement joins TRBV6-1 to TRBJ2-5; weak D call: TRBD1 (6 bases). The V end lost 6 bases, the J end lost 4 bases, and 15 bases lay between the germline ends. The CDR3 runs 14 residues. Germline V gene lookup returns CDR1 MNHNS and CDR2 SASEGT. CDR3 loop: CASRDTGIGETQYF. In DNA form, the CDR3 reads TGTGCCAGCAGGGATACAGGGATAGGAGAGACCCAGTACTTC.

The CDR3 DNA sequence: TGTGCCACCAGCAGAGCCCGGACAGGGAGTGGACAGCCCCAGCATTTT. Protein sequence: CATSRARTGSGQPQHF. The gene calls are TRBV15 and TRBJ1-5, with TRBD1 matching 8 bases. With V trimmed by 1 base and J by 7 bases, 9 bases remained unmatched. The CDR3 contains 16 residues. CDR1 and CDR2 (germline): LNHNV, YYDKDF (reference sequence). Combining the CDR3 with reference TRBV15 and TRBJ1-5 gives the whole variable domain DAMVIQNPRYQVTQFGKPVTLSCSQTLNHNVMYWYQQKSSQAPKLLFHYYDKDFNNEADTPDNFQSRRPNTSFCFLDIRSPGLGDTAMYLCATSRARTGSGQPQHFGDGTRLSIL.

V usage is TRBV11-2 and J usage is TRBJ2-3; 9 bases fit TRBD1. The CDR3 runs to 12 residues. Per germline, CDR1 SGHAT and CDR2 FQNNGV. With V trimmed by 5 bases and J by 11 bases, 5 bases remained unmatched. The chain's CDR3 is CASSPWTGEQYF. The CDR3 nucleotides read TGTGCCAGCAGCCCATGGACAGGGGAGCAGTATTTT.

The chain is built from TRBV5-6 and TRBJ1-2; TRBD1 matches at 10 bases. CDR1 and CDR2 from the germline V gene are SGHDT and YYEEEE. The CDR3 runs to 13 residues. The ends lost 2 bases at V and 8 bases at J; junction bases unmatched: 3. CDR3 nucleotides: TGTGCCAGCAGCTTCGGACAGGGGGGAGGCTACACCTTC. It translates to CASSFGQGGGYTF.

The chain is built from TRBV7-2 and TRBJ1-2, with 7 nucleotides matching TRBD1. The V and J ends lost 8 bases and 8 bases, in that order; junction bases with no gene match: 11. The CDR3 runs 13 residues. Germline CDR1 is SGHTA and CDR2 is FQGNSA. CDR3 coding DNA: TGTGCCAGCTCCGCAGAGGGGGCATGGGGCTACACCTTC. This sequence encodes CASSAEGAWGYTF.

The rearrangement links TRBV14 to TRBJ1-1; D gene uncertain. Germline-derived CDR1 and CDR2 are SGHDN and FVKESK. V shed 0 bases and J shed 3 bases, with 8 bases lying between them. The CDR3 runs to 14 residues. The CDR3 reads CASSQEWPHTEAFF. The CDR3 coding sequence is TGTGCCAGCAGCCAAGAATGGCCTCACACTGAAGCTTTCTTT.

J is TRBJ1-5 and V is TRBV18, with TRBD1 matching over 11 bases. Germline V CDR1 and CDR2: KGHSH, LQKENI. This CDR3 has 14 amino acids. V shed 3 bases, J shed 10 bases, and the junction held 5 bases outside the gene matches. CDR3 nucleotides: TGTGCCAGCTCACCGGGACAGGGGGGCCGACCCCAGCATTTT. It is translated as CASSPGQGGRPQHF.

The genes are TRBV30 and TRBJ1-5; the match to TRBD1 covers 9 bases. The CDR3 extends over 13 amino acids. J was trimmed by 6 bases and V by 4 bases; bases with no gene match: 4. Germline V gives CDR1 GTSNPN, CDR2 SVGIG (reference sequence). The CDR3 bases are TGTGCCTGGAACCCACAGGGGGCTCAGCCCCAGCATTTT. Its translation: CAWNPQGAQPQHF.

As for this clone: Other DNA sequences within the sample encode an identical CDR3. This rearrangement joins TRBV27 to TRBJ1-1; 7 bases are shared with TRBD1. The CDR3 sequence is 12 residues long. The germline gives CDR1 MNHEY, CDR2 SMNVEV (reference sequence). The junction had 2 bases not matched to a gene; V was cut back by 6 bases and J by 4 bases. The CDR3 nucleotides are TGTGCCAGCAGCCACAGGGGCACTGAAGCTTTCTTT. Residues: CASSHRGTEAFF.

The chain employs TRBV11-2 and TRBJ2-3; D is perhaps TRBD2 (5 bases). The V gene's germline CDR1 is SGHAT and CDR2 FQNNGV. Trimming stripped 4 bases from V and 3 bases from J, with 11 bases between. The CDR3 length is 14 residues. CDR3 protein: CASSSRTRTDTQYF. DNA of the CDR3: TGTGCCAGCAGCTCAAGGACTCGAACAGATACGCAGTATTTT.

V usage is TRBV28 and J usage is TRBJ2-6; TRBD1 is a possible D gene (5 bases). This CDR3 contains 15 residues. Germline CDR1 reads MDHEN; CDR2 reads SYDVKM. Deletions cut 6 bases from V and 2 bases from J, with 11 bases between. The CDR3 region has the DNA TGTGCCAGCAGGGCAGGGTGGACTGGGGCCAACGTCCTGACTTTC. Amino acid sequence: CASRAGWTGANVLTF. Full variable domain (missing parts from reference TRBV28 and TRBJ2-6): DVKVTQSSRYLVKRTGEKVFLECVQDMDHENMFWYRQDPGLGLRLIYFSYDVKMKEKGDIPEGYSVSREKKERFSLILESASTNQTSMYLCASRAGWTGANVLTFGAGSRLTVL.

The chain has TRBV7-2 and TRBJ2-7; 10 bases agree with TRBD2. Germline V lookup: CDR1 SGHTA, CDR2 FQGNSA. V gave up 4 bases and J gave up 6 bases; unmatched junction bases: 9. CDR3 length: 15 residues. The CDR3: CASSSSGRASSEQYF. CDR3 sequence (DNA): TGTGCCAGCAGCTCGAGCGGGAGGGCCTCTAGCGAGCAGTACTTC.

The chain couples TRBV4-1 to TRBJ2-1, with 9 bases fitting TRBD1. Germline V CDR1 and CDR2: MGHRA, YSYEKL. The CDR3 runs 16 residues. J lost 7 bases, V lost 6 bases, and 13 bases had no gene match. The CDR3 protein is CASSLGPGQGRNEQFF. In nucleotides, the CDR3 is TGCGCCAGCAGTCTAGGACCGGGACAGGGAAGAAATGAGCAGTTCTTC.

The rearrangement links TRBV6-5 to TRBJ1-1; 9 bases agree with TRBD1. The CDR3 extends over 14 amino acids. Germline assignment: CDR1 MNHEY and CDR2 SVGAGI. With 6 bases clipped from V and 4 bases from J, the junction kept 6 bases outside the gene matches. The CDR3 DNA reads TGTGCCAGCAGACTCCGGGACAGGGCCACTGAAGCTTTCTTT. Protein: CASRLRDRATEAFF.

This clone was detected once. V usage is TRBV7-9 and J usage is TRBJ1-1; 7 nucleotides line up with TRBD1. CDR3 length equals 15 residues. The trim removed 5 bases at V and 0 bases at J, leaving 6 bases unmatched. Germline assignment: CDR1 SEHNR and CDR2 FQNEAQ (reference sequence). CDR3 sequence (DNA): TGTGCCAGCAGCACCACGGGACAGATGAACACTGAAGCTTTCTTT. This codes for CASSTTGQMNTEAFF.

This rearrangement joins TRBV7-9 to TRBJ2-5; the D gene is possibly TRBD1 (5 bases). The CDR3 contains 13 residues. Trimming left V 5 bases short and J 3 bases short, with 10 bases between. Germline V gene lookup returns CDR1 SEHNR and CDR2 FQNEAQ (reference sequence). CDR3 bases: TGTGCCAGCAGCGACCCCAGGGAAGAGACCCAGTACTTC. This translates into CASSDPREETQYF. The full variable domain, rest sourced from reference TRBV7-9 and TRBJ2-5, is DTGVSQNPRHKITKRGQNVTFRCDPISEHNRLYWYRQTLGQGPEFLTYFQNEAQLEKSRLLSDRFSAERPKGSFSTLEIQRTEQGDSAMYLCASSDPREETQYFGPGTRLLVL.

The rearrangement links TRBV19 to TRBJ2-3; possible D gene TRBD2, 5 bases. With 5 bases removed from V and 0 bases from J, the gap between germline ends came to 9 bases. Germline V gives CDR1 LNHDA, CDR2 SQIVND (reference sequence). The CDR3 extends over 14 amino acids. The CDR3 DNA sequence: TGTGCCAGTAGTGCCACTAGTAGCACAGATACGCAGTATTTT. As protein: CASSATSSTDTQYF. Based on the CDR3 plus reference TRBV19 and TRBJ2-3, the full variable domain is DGGITQSPKYLFRKEGQNVTLSCEQNLNHDAMYWYRQDPGQGLRLIYYSQIVNDFQKGDIAEGYSVSREKKESFPLTVTSAQKNPTAFYLCASSATSSTDTQYFGPGTRLTVL.